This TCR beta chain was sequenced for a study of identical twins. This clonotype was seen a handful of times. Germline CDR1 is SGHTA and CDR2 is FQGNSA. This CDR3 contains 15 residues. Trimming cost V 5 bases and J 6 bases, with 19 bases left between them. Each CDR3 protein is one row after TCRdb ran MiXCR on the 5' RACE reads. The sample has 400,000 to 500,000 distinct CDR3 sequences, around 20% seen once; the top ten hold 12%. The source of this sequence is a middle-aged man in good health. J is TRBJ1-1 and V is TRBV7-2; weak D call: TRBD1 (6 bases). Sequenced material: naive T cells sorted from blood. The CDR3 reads CASSHYDGGRPEAFF. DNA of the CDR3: TGTGCCAGCAGCCACTACGACGGGGGCCGGCCTGAAGCTTTCTTT.